Listed below are T cell receptor beta chains from one sample, sequenced in a study of long-term antiretroviral therapy in people with HIV. The data were produced by immunoSEQ multiplex PCR, yet TCRdb's version contains in-frame clones alone and is incomplete. This table has under 12,000 clones, roughly 80% appearing once. Sequences were derived from unsorted PBMCs, sampled at the start of antiretroviral therapy, before treatment. The receptors come from a man younger than 45 with HIV. CDR3s include the opening cysteine and the closing phenylalanine or tryptophan. The D gene is left open where the match is weak. Clone size appears in some rows only: once, few, many, or a class for an expanded clone.

D: -; V: TRBV7-2; size: -; J: TRBJ2-3; DNA: TGTGCCAGCAGCTGGGGGGAGGCTAGCACAGATACGCAGTATTTT; CDR3: CASSWGEASTDTQYF
D: TRBD2; V: TRBV19; size: -; J: TRBJ2-1; DNA: TGTGCCAGTAGTATCCCTAGCGGGGGTTACAATGAGCAGTTCTTC; CDR3: CASSIPSGGYNEQFF
D: -; V: TRBV5-4; size: -; J: TRBJ2-5; DNA: TGTGCCAGCAGCTTGGACAACCAAGAGACCCAGTACTTC; CDR3: CASSLDNQETQYF
D: TRBD2; V: TRBV2; size: -; J: TRBJ2-5; DNA: TGTGCCAGCAGGGGTAGCGGGGGGAACCTGGGCCAGTACTTC; CDR3: CASRGSGGNLGQYF
D: -; V: TRBV27; size: -; J: TRBJ2-7; DNA: TGTGCCAGCAGTTTAGACTCCTCACACGAGCAGTACTTC; CDR3: CASSLDSSHEQYF
D: -; V: TRBV11-2; size: once; J: TRBJ1-1; DNA: TGTGCCAGCAGCTTAGCGGGCAGCTGGGTTGAAGCTTTCTTT; CDR3: CASSLAGSWVEAFF
D: -; V: TRBV7-9; size: -; J: TRBJ1-1; DNA: TGTGCCAGCAGCTTAAATCCCACCGGAGTTTCTAACACTGAAGCTTTCTTT; CDR3: CASSLNPTGVSNTEAFF
D: -; V: TRBV6-5; size: -; J: TRBJ2-5; DNA: TGTGCCAGCAGTTATGGTAGGGGACGAGAGACCCAGTACTTC; CDR3: CASSYGRGRETQYF
D: -; V: TRBV30; size: -; J: TRBJ2-7; DNA: TGTGCCTGGAGTGTACCAAGCGGGCGTTCCTACGAGCAGTACTTC; CDR3: CAWSVPSGRSYEQYF
D: TRBD1; V: TRBV6-5; size: -; J: TRBJ2-1; DNA: TGTGCCAGCAGGGAGGGACAGGGAATCTACAATGAGCAGTTCTTC; CDR3: CASREGQGIYNEQFF
D: -; V: TRBV5-1; size: -; J: TRBJ1-2; DNA: TGCGCCAGCAGCGGGGTCGGGGGCTACACCTTC; CDR3: CASSGVGGYTF
D: -; V: TRBV6-6; size: -; J: TRBJ2-3; DNA: TGTGCCAGCATACCGAGCTACCCCTTTAGCACAGATACGCAGTATTTT; CDR3: CASIPSYPFSTDTQYF
D: -; V: TRBV7-6; size: large; J: TRBJ1-1; DNA: TGTGCCAGCAGCTTAGCAACAGGGCCGTACACTGAAGCTTTCTTT; CDR3: CASSLATGPYTEAFF
D: -; V: TRBV7-3; size: -; J: TRBJ1-1; DNA: TGTGCCAGCAGCTTAATGCAGGGGTTGACTGAAGCTTTCTTT; CDR3: CASSLMQGLTEAFF
D: TRBD1; V: TRBV5-1; size: -; J: TRBJ1-5; DNA: TGCGCCAGCAGCTTGGATGGGGGGGGGACAGCCTATCAGCCCCAGCATTTT; CDR3: CASSLDGGGTAYQPQHF
D: TRBD1; V: TRBV7-8; size: large; J: TRBJ1-2; DNA: TGTGCCAGCAGCAGACCGGGACAGGGAATGAGGGTGGATGGCTACACCTTC; CDR3: CASSRPGQGMRVDGYTF
D: TRBD1; V: TRBV7-9; size: -; J: TRBJ1-4; DNA: TGTGCCAGCAGCTTAGCGGGACAGGGGGTGTCAACTAATGAAAAACTGTTTTTT; CDR3: CASSLAGQGVSTNEKLFF
D: TRBD2; V: TRBV9; size: -; J: TRBJ2-1; DNA: TGTGCCAGCAGCGGGACTAGCGGGGGGGCCGGTGAAAATGAGCAGTTCTTC; CDR3: CASSGTSGGAGENEQFF
D: -; V: TRBV5-8; size: -; J: TRBJ2-6; DNA: TGTGCCAGCAGCCCGGATGATTCTATCTCTGGGGCCAACGTCCTGACTTTC; CDR3: CASSPDDSISGANVLTF
D: TRBD2; V: TRBV11-3; size: -; J: TRBJ2-6; DNA: TGTACGCAGGCTGGCCTAGCGGGGGAATCAGGGGCCAACGTCCTGACTTTC; CDR3: CTQAGLAGESGANVLTF
D: TRBD2; V: TRBV6-5; size: -; J: TRBJ2-3; DNA: TGTGCCAGCAGTTATGCGGGGGGAAACACAGATACGCAGTATTTT; CDR3: CASSYAGGNTDTQYF
D: TRBD2; V: TRBV5-1; size: -; J: TRBJ2-6; DNA: TGCGCCAGCAGCTGGGGGACTAGCGGGGAAGACTCTGGGGCCAACGTCCTGACTTTC; CDR3: CASSWGTSGEDSGANVLTF
D: TRBD2; V: TRBV11-2; size: -; J: TRBJ2-1; DNA: TGTGCCAGCAGCTTAATTCTAGCGGGGGTTCTCTACAATGAGCAGTTCTTC; CDR3: CASSLILAGVLYNEQFF
D: TRBD2; V: TRBV25-1; size: -; J: TRBJ2-1; DNA: TGTGCCAGCGGACACGGAGCGGGGGGGTACAATGAGCAGTTCTTC; CDR3: CASGHGAGGYNEQFF
D: -; V: TRBV27; size: few; J: TRBJ1-2; DNA: TGTGCCAGCAGTTTAGGGTCGGCCGCGAATTATGGCTACACCTTC; CDR3: CASSLGSAANYGYTF
D: -; V: TRBV21-1; size: -; J: TRBJ2-7; DNA: TGTGCCAGCAGCAATGGGAGCGATCGATCTTCGGTCTGCTCCTACGAGCAGTACTTC; CDR3: CASSNGSDRSSVCSYEQYF
D: TRBD1; V: TRBV29-1; size: -; J: TRBJ1-2; DNA: TGCAGCGTTGACGGGACAGACGGCCTCTCTTACAACTATGGCTACACCTTC; CDR3: CSVDGTDGLSYNYGYTF
D: TRBD2; V: TRBV13; size: medium-sized; J: TRBJ2-7; DNA: TGTGCCAGCAGCTTCAGACTAGCGGGGGTTTCCTACGAGCAGTACTTC; CDR3: CASSFRLAGVSYEQYF
D: TRBD2; V: TRBV7-2; size: -; J: TRBJ2-3; DNA: TGTGCCAGCAGCTCGGGACTAGCGGGAGATACGCAGTATTTT; CDR3: CASSSGLAGDTQYF
D: TRBD2; V: TRBV7-2; size: -; J: TRBJ2-3; DNA: TGTGCCAGCAGCCGGGAGGGCAGGGATACGCAGTATTTT; CDR3: CASSREGRDTQYF
D: -; V: TRBV5-6; size: -; J: TRBJ1-2; DNA: TGTGCCAGCAGCATAACAGCCTATGGCTACACCTTC; CDR3: CASSITAYGYTF
D: -; V: TRBV5-1; size: once; J: TRBJ2-1; DNA: TGCGCCAGCAGCCTTGGACAACAGAGCTCCTACAATGAGCAGTTCTTC; CDR3: CASSLGQQSSYNEQFF
D: -; V: TRBV5-5; size: -; J: TRBJ1-2; DNA: TGTGCCAGCAGCTCGGGGTGGAGTGCTATGGATGGCTACACCTTC; CDR3: CASSSGWSAMDGYTF
D: TRBD2; V: TRBV5-1; size: -; J: TRBJ2-1; DNA: TGCGCCAGCAGCTTGGCGCTGGGGGAGGGAGGCGGTGAGCAGTTCTTC; CDR3: CASSLALGEGGGEQFF
D: -; V: TRBV7-9; size: -; J: TRBJ2-4; DNA: TGTGCCAGCAGCTTAGGGGGGTTGGCCAAAAACATTCAGTACTTC; CDR3: CASSLGGLAKNIQYF
D: -; V: TRBV6-5; size: -; J: TRBJ1-5; DNA: TGTGCCAGCAGTTACAACAGCAATCAGCCCCAGCATTTT; CDR3: CASSYNSNQPQHF
D: TRBD1; V: TRBV5-1; size: -; J: TRBJ1-4; DNA: TGCGCCAGCAGCCCCGGACAGGGGGCTCTCGGTGAAAAACTGTTTTTT; CDR3: CASSPGQGALGEKLFF
D: -; V: TRBV15; size: -; J: TRBJ2-7; DNA: TGTGCCACCAGCAGACCCACCTTAGGCAGCTACGAGCAGTACTTC; CDR3: CATSRPTLGSYEQYF
D: -; V: TRBV16; size: -; J: TRBJ1-2; DNA: TGTGCCAGCAGCCCCGGGGCGGGTATAGCCTATGGCTACACCTTC; CDR3: CASSPGAGIAYGYTF
D: -; V: TRBV12-5; size: -; J: TRBJ2-7; DNA: TGTGCTAGTGGTTTTGAGCCTTACGAGCAGTACTTC; CDR3: CASGFEPYEQYF
D: -; V: TRBV18; size: medium-sized; J: TRBJ1-2; DNA: TGTGCCAGCTCACCAGACCGCGATACTAACTATGGCTACACCTTC; CDR3: CASSPDRDTNYGYTF
D: -; V: TRBV5-6; size: -; J: TRBJ2-7; DNA: TGTGCCAGCAGCTTGGTTAGGGGGTCCTACGAGCAGTACTTC; CDR3: CASSLVRGSYEQYF
D: -; V: TRBV6-6; size: -; J: TRBJ2-7; DNA: TGTGCCAGCAGTTACGACAGTTCCTACGAGCAGTACTTC; CDR3: CASSYDSSYEQYF
D: TRBD1; V: TRBV7-3; size: few; J: TRBJ1-1; DNA: TGTGCCAGCAGCCCCAGTGGACAGGGAGGATCAACTGAAGCTTTCTTT; CDR3: CASSPSGQGGSTEAFF
D: -; V: TRBV2; size: -; J: TRBJ1-1; DNA: TGTGCCAGCAGTGAAGGGGATGGCACTGAAGCTTTCTTT; CDR3: CASSEGDGTEAFF
D: TRBD2; V: TRBV5-1; size: once; J: TRBJ2-2; DNA: TGCGCCACCTCTAGCGGGGGGCAGAACACCGGGGAGCTGTTTTTT; CDR3: CATSSGGQNTGELFF
D: -; V: TRBV6-6; size: -; J: TRBJ2-3; DNA: TGTGCCAGCAGTTACTCCCACACAGATACGCAGTATTTT; CDR3: CASSYSHTDTQYF
D: -; V: TRBV11-3; size: -; J: TRBJ2-3; DNA: TGTGCCAGCAGCTTAGGCCCCGGGGATACGCAGTATTTT; CDR3: CASSLGPGDTQYF
D: -; V: TRBV7-9; size: -; J: TRBJ2-7; DNA: TGTGCCAGCAGCTCCACCGGGACATCTTTCTCCTACGAGCAGTACTTC; CDR3: CASSSTGTSFSYEQYF
D: TRBD1; V: TRBV19; size: -; J: TRBJ2-7; DNA: TGTGCCAGTAGACAGGACAGGGAGGACGAGCAGTACTTC; CDR3: CASRQDREDEQYF
D: -; V: TRBV6-1; size: -; J: TRBJ2-7; DNA: TGTGCCAGCAGTGAATACGAGCAGTACTTC; CDR3: CASSEYEQYF
D: -; V: TRBV7-8; size: -; J: TRBJ2-7; DNA: TGTGCCAGCAGCTTATTCCACGGGACCGGAGAGCAGTACTTC; CDR3: CASSLFHGTGEQYF
D: -; V: TRBV11-1; size: -; J: TRBJ1-1; DNA: TGTGCCAGCAGCATAGAGGGTTTCGTAAACACTGAAGCTTTCTTT; CDR3: CASSIEGFVNTEAFF